The T cell receptor (beta chain) described here comes from a study of blood T cell repertoires in COVID-19. In the study overall: Sources were T cells, B-cell-depleted T cells, or PBMCs; the material itself was cDNA or gDNA.

The CDR3 sequence is 15 residues long. Germline V gives CDR1 LGHNA, CDR2 YSLEER. V was pared by 0 bases and J by 0 bases, with 8 bases between. Profiled with immunoSEQ multiplex PCR; TCRdb holds only in-frame clones, not every one. In the table there are roughly 110,000 clones, 76% of which are singletons. V usage is TRBV4-3 and J usage is TRBJ1-2; D unclear. The TCR originated in an elderly man with COVID-19, enrolled during active disease. Sequencing was performed on peripheral blood. As DNA, the CDR3 is TGCGCCAGCAGCCAAGATCGGAGCTCTAACTATGGCTACACCTTC. It translates to CASSQDRSSNYGYTF.